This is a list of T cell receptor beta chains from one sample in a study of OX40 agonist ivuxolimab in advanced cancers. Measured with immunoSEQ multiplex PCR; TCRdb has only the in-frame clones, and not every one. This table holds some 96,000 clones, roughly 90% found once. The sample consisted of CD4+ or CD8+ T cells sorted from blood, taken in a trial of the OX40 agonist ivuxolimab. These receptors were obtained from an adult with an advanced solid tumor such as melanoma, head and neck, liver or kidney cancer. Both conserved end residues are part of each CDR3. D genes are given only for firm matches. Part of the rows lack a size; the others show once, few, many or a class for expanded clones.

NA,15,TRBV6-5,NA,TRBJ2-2,TGTGCCAGCAGTTACGGGAGTGGTAGGGCCGGGGAGCTGTTTTTT,CASSYGSGRAGELFF
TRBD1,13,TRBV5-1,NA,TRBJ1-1,TGCGCCAGCCAGGGGACAGGGGACACTGAAGCTTTCTTT,CASQGTGDTEAFF
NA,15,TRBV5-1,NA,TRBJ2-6,TGCGCCAGCACCACAGGGTTAACTGGGGCCAACGTCCTGACTTTC,CASTTGLTGANVLTF
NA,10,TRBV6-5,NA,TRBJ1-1,TGTGCCAGCAGTGAATCGGGGGGAGTCTTT,CASSESGGVF
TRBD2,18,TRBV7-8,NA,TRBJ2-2,TGTGCCAGCAGCTTAGGGACTAGCGGGATCGCGAACACCGGGGAGCTGTTTTTT,CASSLGTSGIANTGELFF
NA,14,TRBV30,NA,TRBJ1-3,TGTGCCTGGAGCGGTGGGGGCTCTGGAAACACCATATATTTT,CAWSGGGSGNTIYF
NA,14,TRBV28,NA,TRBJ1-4,TGTGCCAGCAGGGGAGACAGGAGGGGTGAAAAACTGTTTTTT,CASRGDRRGEKLFF
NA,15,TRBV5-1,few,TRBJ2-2,TGCGCCAGCAGCTTGGGGGACCTAGGTACCGGGGAGCTGTTTTTT,CASSLGDLGTGELFF
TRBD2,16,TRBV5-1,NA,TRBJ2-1,TGCGCCAGCAGCTTGTCCCCGACTAGCGGCCTTGGGGAGCAGTTCTTC,CASSLSPTSGLGEQFF
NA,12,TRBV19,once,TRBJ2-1,TGTGCCAGTAGTTTGACCGTGGGTGAGCAGTTCTTC,CASSLTVGEQFF
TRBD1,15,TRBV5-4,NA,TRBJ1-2,TGTGCCAGCAGCCCCAAGGGACAGGGAGACTATGGCTACACCTTC,CASSPKGQGDYGYTF
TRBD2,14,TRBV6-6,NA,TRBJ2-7,TGTGCCAGCAGTAACAGCGGGGGGGCCTACGAGCAGTACTTC,CASSNSGGAYEQYF
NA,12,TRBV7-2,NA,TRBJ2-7,TGTGCCAGCAGCAGTAGCGGCTACGAGCAGTACTTC,CASSSSGYEQYF
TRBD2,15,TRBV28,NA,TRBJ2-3,TGTGCCAGCAGCCCCCTAGCGGGAGATTGGGATACGCAGTATTTT,CASSPLAGDWDTQYF
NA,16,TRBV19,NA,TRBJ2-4,TGTGCCAGTAGTATCTTTTTCGGGGGTCCCAGAAACATTCAGTACTTC,CASSIFFGGPRNIQYF
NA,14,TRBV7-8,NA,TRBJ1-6,TGTGCCAGCAGCTTCCCAGGGCGAGGGTCACCCCTCCACTTT,CASSFPGRGSPLHF
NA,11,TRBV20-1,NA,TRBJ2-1,TGCAGTGCTAGGAACCCTACTGAGCAGTTCTTC,CSARNPTEQFF
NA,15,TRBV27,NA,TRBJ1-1,TGTGCCAGCAGTTTAGGGAGGGGGTCTTGGGCTGAAGCTTTCTTT,CASSLGRGSWAEAFF
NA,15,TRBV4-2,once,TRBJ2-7,TGTGCCAGCAGCCAAGATCTGGGCGACATCTACGAGCAGTACTTC,CASSQDLGDIYEQYF
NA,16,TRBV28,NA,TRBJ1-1,TGTGCCAGCAGTTTCGCCTCGGGACGGAAGAACACTGAAGCTTTCTTT,CASSFASGRKNTEAFF
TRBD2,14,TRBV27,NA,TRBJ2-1,TGTGCCAGCAGGGGACTATCCCACAACAATGAGCAGTTCTTC,CASRGLSHNNEQFF
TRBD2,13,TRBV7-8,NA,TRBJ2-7,TGTGCCAGCAGCTTAGGTGGACTCCCCGGGGGGAACTTC,CASSLGGLPGGNF
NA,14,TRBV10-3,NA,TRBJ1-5,TGTGCCATCAGTGAGGGCCGGGACACCGGGCCCCAGCATTTT,CAISEGRDTGPQHF
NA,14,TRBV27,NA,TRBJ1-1,TGTGCCAGCAGCTCGGGGACACCGCCACTTAGAGCTTTCTTT,CASSSGTPPLRAFF
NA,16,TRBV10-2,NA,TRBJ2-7,TGCGCCAGCAGTGGGCTGGGAGACCCCATTTCATACGAGCAGTACTTC,CASSGLGDPISYEQYF
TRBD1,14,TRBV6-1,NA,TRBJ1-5,TGTGCCAGCAGGAGGACAGGGTTCTCTCAGCCCCAGCATTTT,CASRRTGFSQPQHF
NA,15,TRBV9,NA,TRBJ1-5,TGTGCCAGCAGCCCCACGCCTTCCCTACATCAGCCCCAGCATTTT,CASSPTPSLHQPQHF
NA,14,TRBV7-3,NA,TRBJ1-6,TGTGCCAGCAGCTCCGGACAGATTAATTCACCCCTCCACTTT,CASSSGQINSPLHF